The 9 T cell receptor beta chains below all came from one sample that was sequenced in a study of cytomegalovirus exposure and HLA in healthy donors. The protocol was immunoSEQ multiplex PCR, while the TCRdb copy is restricted to in-frame clones and leaves out a portion. The repertoire includes 250,000 to 400,000 clones, roughly 90% of them detected once, and around 1% sits in the top ten. Sample: PBMCs. The receptors were gathered from a man in his thirties or forties in good health and CMV-seronegative.

The chain is built from TRBV2 and TRBJ2-1, with 9 bases that match TRBD2. This CDR3 contains 17 residues. V was pared by 8 bases and J by 4 bases, with 15 bases of the junction left unmatched. The germline CDR1 and CDR2 sequences are SNHLY and FYNNEI. The CDR3 nucleotides are TGTGCCAGCGGGACTTATCTTCTTAGCGGGGGATACAATGAGCAGTTCTTC. This codes for CASGTYLLSGGYNEQFF.

This clone appeared a few times. V usage is TRBV27 and J usage is TRBJ1-6; D gene uncertain. The CDR3 extends over 12 amino acids. V was trimmed by 3 bases and J by 10 bases, leaving 7 bases between them. Germline CDR1 MNHEY, CDR2 SMNVEV (reference sequence). CDR3 DNA sequence: TGTGCCAGCAGTTTTCATGGCTCACCCCTCCACTTT. This sequence encodes CASSFHGSPLHF.

The chain is built from TRBV14 and TRBJ2-6, with TRBD1 matching over 8 bases. V lost 6 bases, J lost 3 bases, and 4 bases stayed unmatched. The CDR3 totals 15 residues. Germline V CDR1 and CDR2: SGHDN, FVKESK. Here the CDR3 DNA reads TGTGCCAGCAGACGGACAGGGTTTGGGGCCAACGTCCTGACTTTC. Its protein product is CASRRTGFGANVLTF. The full variable domain, in which reference TRBV14 and TRBJ2-6 provide the parts outside the CDR3, is EAGVTQFPSHSVIEKGQTVTLRCDPISGHDNLYWYRRVMGKEIKFLLHFVKESKQDESGMPNNRFLAERTGGTYSTLKVQPAELEDSGVYFCASRRTGFGANVLTFGAGSRLTVL.

The rearrangement links TRBV19 to TRBJ2-2; no definite D call. The CDR3 covers 13 residues. Trimming stripped 10 bases from V and 0 bases from J, with 9 bases between. The germline V gene has CDR1 LNHDA and CDR2 SQIVND (reference sequence). CDR3 sequence (DNA): TGTGCCACCTCTCGGGCGAACACCGGGGAGCTGTTTTTT. Residues: CATSRANTGELFF. Supplemented by reference TRBV19 and TRBJ2-2, the full variable domain reads DGGITQSPKYLFRKEGQNVTLSCEQNLNHDAMYWYRQDPGQGLRLIYYSQIVNDFQKGDIAEGYSVSREKKESFPLTVTSAQKNPTAFYLCATSRANTGELFFGEGSRLTVL.

This chain links TRBV11-3 with TRBJ2-5; D is unclear. This CDR3 comprises 13 residues. Trimming removed 4 bases from V and 7 bases from J, with 13 bases in between. Germline V lookup: CDR1 SGHNT, CDR2 YENEEA. Written as DNA, the CDR3 is TGTGCCAGCAGCTCCCGACATGCAGGGACCCAGTACTTC. It is translated as CASSSRHAGTQYF.

The chain couples TRBV2 to TRBJ1-6; D is undetermined. Germline V gives CDR1 SNHLY, CDR2 FYNNEI. V lost 4 bases and J 10 bases, leaving 14 bases between the germline ends. The CDR3 loop spans 14 amino acids. CDR3 amino acids: CASSGGVPGSPLHF. DNA of the CDR3: TGTGCCAGCAGTGGCGGGGTCCCTGGCTCACCCCTCCACTTT.

CDR3 sequence reads: CASSYSGTWQPQHF. The CDR3 DNA follows: TGTGCCAGCAGTTACTCGGGCACATGGCAGCCCCAGCATTTT. The chain combines TRBV6-5 with TRBJ1-5, with D unclear. The CDR3 consists of 14 residues. Germline V gene sequence: CDR1 MNHEY, CDR2 SVGAGI. The germline V and J ends were trimmed by 0 bases and 7 bases, with 10 bases remaining between them.

Points on this clone: A junction end diverges from the germline sequence, so it may reflect a read error. The chain is built from TRBV30 and TRBJ2-4, with D maybe TRBD2 (6 bases). Germline loops: CDR1 GTSNPN, CDR2 SVGIG (reference sequence). The CDR3 has 14 residues. The CDR3 reads CAWSVPGEAVPLNF. The CDR3 DNA reads TGTGCCTGGAGTGTACCGGGGGAGGCCGTCCCTTTGAACTTC.

The gene calls are TRBV19 and TRBJ2-7; a possible D gene is TRBD1 (6 bases). V gave up 1 base and J gave up 1 base, with 11 bases separating them. CDR1 LNHDA and CDR2 SQIVND come from the germline V gene (reference sequence). This CDR3 spans 15 amino acids. In DNA form, the CDR3 reads TGTGCCAGTAGTATAGCGGGCAGGGGATCCTACGAGCAGTACTTC. Protein sequence: CASSIAGRGSYEQYF.